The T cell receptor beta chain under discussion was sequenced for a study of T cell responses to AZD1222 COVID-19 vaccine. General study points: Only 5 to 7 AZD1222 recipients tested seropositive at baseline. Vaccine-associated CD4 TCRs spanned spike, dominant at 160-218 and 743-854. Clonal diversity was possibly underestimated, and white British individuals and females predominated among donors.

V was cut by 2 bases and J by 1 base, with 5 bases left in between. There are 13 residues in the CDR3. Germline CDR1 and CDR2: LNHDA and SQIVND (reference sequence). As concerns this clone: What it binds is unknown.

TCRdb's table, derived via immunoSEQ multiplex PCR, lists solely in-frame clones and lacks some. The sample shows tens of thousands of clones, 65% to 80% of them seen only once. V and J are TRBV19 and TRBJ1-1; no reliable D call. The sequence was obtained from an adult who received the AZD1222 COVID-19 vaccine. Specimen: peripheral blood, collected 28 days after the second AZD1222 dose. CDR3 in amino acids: CASSITANTEAFF. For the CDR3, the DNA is TGTGCCAGTAGTATAACAGCGAACACTGAAGCTTTCTTT.